One sample yielded the 17 T cell receptor beta chains listed below, sequenced in a study of T cells after yellow fever vaccination. One entry per CDR3 protein, called by TCRdb with MiXCR from the 5' RACE reads. This sample has under 200,000 distinct CDR3 sequences, with under 7.5% found just once. Sequencing used CD4+ T cells sorted from PBMCs, obtained 4 to 6 days after the first yellow fever vaccination. These receptors were obtained from a man younger than 30 who received the YFV17D yellow fever vaccine.

This clonotype was seen ten or more times. V gene TRBV12-3 or TRBV12-4 combines with J gene TRBJ1-3, with a possible D match to TRBD1 (5 bases). Between the trimmed V and J ends, which lost 1 base and 2 bases, there was a span of 9 bases. The CDR3 runs 15 residues. The CDR3 DNA reads as TGTGCCAGCAGTTTAGTAGGGACCGCTGGAAACACCATATATTTT. Its translation is CASSLVGTAGNTIYF.

This clonotype turned up a few times. The rearrangement uses TRBV6-1 and TRBJ1-5, with 12 bases that match TRBD1. The ends lost 5 bases at V and 5 bases at J; junction bases unmatched: 4. Germline CDR1 is MNHNS and CDR2 is SASEGT. The CDR3 has 15 residues. CDR3: CASSTGDRGHQPQHF. As DNA, the CDR3 is TGTGCCAGCAGTACCGGGGACAGGGGGCATCAGCCCCAGCATTTT.

J is TRBJ1-1 and V is TRBV18; no clear D gene. CDR3 length: 16 amino acids. V lost 3 bases to trimming and J lost 0 bases, with 14 bases between them. Germline lookup yields CDR1 KGHSH and CDR2 LQKENI. CDR3: CASSPLTHTMNTEAFF. The CDR3 DNA follows: TGTGCCAGCTCACCGTTAACACACACCATGAACACTGAAGCTTTCTTT.

In regard to this clonotype: This may come from a read error, since a much larger clone is one base off. The rearrangement links TRBV4-3 to TRBJ2-7, with TRBD2 matching 7 bases. The CDR3 has 13 amino acids. V was pared by 3 bases and J by 8 bases, with 7 bases of the junction left unmatched. Germline V gene lookup returns CDR1 LGHNA and CDR2 YSLEER. In nucleotides, the CDR3 is TGCGCCAGCAGCCAGGACGGGAGGAACAAGCAGTACTTC. This encodes CASSQDGRNKQYF.

This chain joins TRBV7-9 and TRBJ1-2; 9 bases fit TRBD1. V trimming: 10 bases; J trimming: 6 bases; junction bases outside the gene matches: 9. The germline V gene encodes CDR1 SEHNR and CDR2 FQNEAQ (reference sequence). This CDR3 comprises 13 residues. CDR3 DNA sequence: TGTGCCACCGCACAGGGGGCCCGAAATGGCTACACCTTC. It codes for CATAQGARNGYTF.

The chain carries TRBV6-5 and TRBJ1-6; possibly TRBD1 for D (6 bases). CDR3 length: 15 amino acids. Deletions cut 2 bases from V and 9 bases from J, with 14 bases between. The V gene's germline CDR1 is MNHEY and CDR2 SVGAGI. The CDR3 loop reads CASSYVGAGGSPLHF. CDR3 sequence (DNA): TGTGCCAGCAGTTACGTGGGGGCCGGAGGTTCACCCCTCCACTTT.

This clonotype was seen at least ten times. This chain links TRBV19 with TRBJ1-1, with no clear D. The V end lost 4 bases, the J end lost 3 bases, and 9 bases lay between the germline ends. The germline V gene encodes CDR1 LNHDA and CDR2 SQIVND (reference sequence). The CDR3 is made up of 13 amino acids. CDR3 sequence reads: CASSRQSYTEAFF. CDR3 DNA sequence: TGTGCCAGTAGTAGGCAGTCGTACACTGAAGCTTTCTTT.

This clonotype occurred many times. The rearrangement uses TRBV5-1 and TRBJ2-3; tentative D call: TRBD2 (6 bases). V lost 5 bases to trimming and J lost 2 bases, with 12 bases between them. This CDR3 comprises 14 residues. Looked up from germline, CDR1 is SGHRS and CDR2 is YFSETQ. In DNA form, the CDR3 reads TGCGCCAGCAGAGAGGAGGGATCCACAGATACGCAGTATTTT. Amino acid sequence: CASREEGSTDTQYF.

This clonotype was recorded at least ten times. The chain couples TRBV6-5 to TRBJ1-2; tentatively, D is TRBD1 (5 bases). CDR1 and CDR2 from the germline V gene are MNHEY and SVGAGI. V dropped 6 bases and J dropped 2 bases, with 19 bases sitting between them. The CDR3 runs 16 residues. CDR3 bases: TGTGCCAGCAGGCGAATCCGATTAGGGGAAAACTATGGCTACACCTTC. It yields the protein CASRRIRLGENYGYTF.

This rearrangement joins TRBV7-9 to TRBJ2-1; 7 bases map to TRBD1. V trimming: 6 bases; J trimming: 2 bases; junction bases outside the gene matches: 1. Germline loops: CDR1 SEHNR, CDR2 FQNEAQ (reference sequence). The CDR3 loop spans 13 amino acids. The CDR3 DNA reads as TGTGCCAGCAGTCAGGGGGCCTACAATGAGCAGTTCTTC. This translates into CASSQGAYNEQFF.

This clonotype was recorded at least ten times. The V and J genes are TRBV20-1 and TRBJ2-7; D tentatively reads TRBD1 or TRBD2 (5 bases each). The CDR3 consists of 10 residues. Looked up from germline, CDR1 is DFQATT and CDR2 is SNEGSKA (reference sequence). V was pared by 3 bases and J by 6 bases, with 6 bases between. The CDR3 region is CSARGVEQYF. CDR3 nucleotides: TGCAGTGCTAGGGGGGTCGAGCAGTACTTC.

This clonotype was found a few times. The chain uses TRBV5-6 and TRBJ2-5; D could derive from TRBD1 or TRBD2 (5 bases each). CDR1 SGHDT and CDR2 YYEEEE come from the germline V gene. V was clipped by 4 bases and J by 7 bases, with 20 bases between them. The CDR3 totals 15 residues. For the CDR3, the DNA is TGTGCCAGCAGCCCCAATTCCGGGACGCCGGGGACCCAGTACTTC. Its protein is CASSPNSGTPGTQYF.

This clonotype was seen many times. CDR3 region: CASSRFSRDRSSYNEQFF. The CDR3 coding sequence is TGTGCCAGCAGCCGTTTTTCTCGGGACCGGAGCTCCTACAATGAGCAGTTCTTC. V is TRBV28 and J is TRBJ2-1; D is perhaps TRBD1 or TRBD2 (5 bases each). Germline V gene lookup returns CDR1 MDHEN and CDR2 SYDVKM. This CDR3 has 18 amino acids. The V end lost 6 bases, the J end lost 0 bases, and 21 bases lay between the germline ends.

This clonotype was seen at least ten times. The rearrangement joins TRBV4-1 to TRBJ1-1; D uncertain. CDR1 is MGHRA, CDR2 YSYEKL, per germline. V was trimmed by 4 bases and J by 0 bases, leaving 21 bases between them. This CDR3 spans 18 amino acids. In DNA, the CDR3 is TGCGCCAGCAGCCCCACCGACCGAGAGGGATCCTTGAACACTGAAGCTTTCTTT. This gives the protein CASSPTDREGSLNTEAFF.

The chain recombines TRBV16 with TRBJ2-4, with TRBD2 matching over 13 bases. The junction had 4 bases not matched to a gene; V was cut back by 4 bases and J by 4 bases. CDR1 and CDR2 from the germline V gene are KGHSY and FQNENV. CDR3 length: 16 amino acids. The CDR3 nucleotides read TGTGCCAGCAGCCTCGGACTAGCGGGGGATAAAAACATTCAGTACTTC. Translated, it gives CASSLGLAGDKNIQYF. Combining the CDR3 with reference TRBV16 and TRBJ2-4 gives the whole variable domain GEEVAQTPKHLVRGEGQKAKLYCAPIKGHSYVFWYQQVLKNEFKFLISFQNENVFDETGMPKERFSAKCLPNSPCSLEIQATKLEDSAVYFCASSLGLAGDKNIQYFGAGTRLSVL.

A few counts support this clonotype. The chain links TRBV6-5 to TRBJ2-1, with D tentatively TRBD2 (5 bases). The CDR3 totals 18 residues. V shed 0 bases and J shed 0 bases, with 15 bases lying between them. Looked up from germline, CDR1 is MNHEY and CDR2 is SVGAGI. The CDR3 here is CASSYSTSGGSSYNEQFF. In nucleotides, the CDR3 is TGTGCCAGCAGTTACTCCACTTCGGGTGGGAGCTCCTACAATGAGCAGTTCTTC.

The gene calls are TRBV10-3 and TRBJ2-2; D perhaps matches TRBD1 (6 bases). V dropped 6 bases and J dropped 4 bases, with 18 bases sitting between them. Per the germline V gene, CDR1 is ENHRY and CDR2 is SYGVKD. This CDR3 contains 16 residues. The CDR3 coding sequence is TGTGCCATCAGCAAACGACAGGAAGAGGGCACCGGGGAGCTGTTTTTT. It is translated as CAISKRQEEGTGELFF.